The T cell receptor (beta chain) described here comes from a study of a mutant IDH1 vaccine in newly diagnosed glioma. As for the study in general: Treated patients comprised around 60% males and around 40% females, mean age about 38 years. Most patients had radiochemotherapy with temozolomide before enrollment; others had one alone.

The CDR3 runs 15 residues. Germline lookup yields CDR1 MNHNS and CDR2 SASEGT. The J segment lost 7 bases and the V segment lost 7 bases, leaving 10 bases of the junction unmatched. Stated time point: baseline, week 1 (first vaccination visit). Treatment indicated: pre-vaccination baseline after standard-of-care therapy. Sequenced by immunoSEQ multiplex PCR; TCRdb stores in-frame clones only, minus some. The sample lists approximately 52,000 clones, 60% to 85% occurring once. The sequences come from PBMCs, collected from a glioma patient treated with radiotherapy, temozolomide or both. This receptor was obtained from a middle-aged woman with glioma. V and J are TRBV6-1 and TRBJ2-2; 9 bases align to TRBD1. CDR3 coding DNA: TGTGCCAGCACCACGAGGGGACAGGGAATCGGGGAGCTGTTTTTT. It yields the protein CASTTRGQGIGELFF.